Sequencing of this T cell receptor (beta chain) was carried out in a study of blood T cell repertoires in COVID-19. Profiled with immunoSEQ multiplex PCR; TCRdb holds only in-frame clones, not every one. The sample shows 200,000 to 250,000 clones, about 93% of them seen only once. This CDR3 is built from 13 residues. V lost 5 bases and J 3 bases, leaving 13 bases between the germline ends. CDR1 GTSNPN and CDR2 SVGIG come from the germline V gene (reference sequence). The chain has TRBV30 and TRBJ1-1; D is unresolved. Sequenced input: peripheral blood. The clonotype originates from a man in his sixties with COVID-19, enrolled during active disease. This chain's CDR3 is CAWGSRVDTEAFF. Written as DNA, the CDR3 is TGTGCCTGGGGGAGCCGGGTGGACACTGAAGCTTTCTTT. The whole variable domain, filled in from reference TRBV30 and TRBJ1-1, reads SQTIHQWPATLVQPVGSPLSLECTVEGTSNPNLYWYRQAAGRGLQLLFYSVGIGQISSEVPQNLSASRPQDRQFILSSKKLLLSDSGFYLCAWGSRVDTEAFFGQGTRLTVV.